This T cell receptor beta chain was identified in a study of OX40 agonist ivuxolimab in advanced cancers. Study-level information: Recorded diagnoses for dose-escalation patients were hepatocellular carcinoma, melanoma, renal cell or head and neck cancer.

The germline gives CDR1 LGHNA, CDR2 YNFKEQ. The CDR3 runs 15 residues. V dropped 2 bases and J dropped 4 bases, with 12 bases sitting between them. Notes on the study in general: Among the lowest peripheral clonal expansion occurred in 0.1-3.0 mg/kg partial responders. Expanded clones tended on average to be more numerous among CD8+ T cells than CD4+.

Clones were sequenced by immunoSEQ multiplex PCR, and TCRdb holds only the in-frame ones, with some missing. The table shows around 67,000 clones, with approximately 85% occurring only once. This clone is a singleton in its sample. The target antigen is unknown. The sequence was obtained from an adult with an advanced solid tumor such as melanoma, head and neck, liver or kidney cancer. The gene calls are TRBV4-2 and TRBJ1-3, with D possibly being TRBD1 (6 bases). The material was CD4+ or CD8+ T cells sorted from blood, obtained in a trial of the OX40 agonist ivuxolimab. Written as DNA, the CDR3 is TGTGCCAGCAGCCAAAACAGGGAGTCAGGAAACACCATATATTTT. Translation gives CASSQNRESGNTIYF.